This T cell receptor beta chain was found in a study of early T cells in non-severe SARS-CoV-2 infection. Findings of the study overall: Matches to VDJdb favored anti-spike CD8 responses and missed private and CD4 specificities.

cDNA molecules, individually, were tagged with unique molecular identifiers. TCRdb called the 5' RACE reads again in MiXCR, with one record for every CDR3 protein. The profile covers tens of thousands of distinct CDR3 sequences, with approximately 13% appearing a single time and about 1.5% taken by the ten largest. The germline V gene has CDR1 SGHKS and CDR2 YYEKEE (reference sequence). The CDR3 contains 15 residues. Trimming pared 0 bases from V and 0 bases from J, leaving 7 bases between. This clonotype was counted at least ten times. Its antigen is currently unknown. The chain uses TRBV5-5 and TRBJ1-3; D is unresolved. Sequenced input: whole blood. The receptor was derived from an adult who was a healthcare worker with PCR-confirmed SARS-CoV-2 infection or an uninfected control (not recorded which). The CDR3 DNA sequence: TGTGCCAGCAGCTTGGGGCAGTTCTCTGGAAACACCATATATTTT. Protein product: CASSLGQFSGNTIYF.